These T cell receptor beta chains were read from a single sample in a study of blood T cell repertoires in COVID-19. TCRdb keeps only in-frame clones here, not all; method: immunoSEQ multiplex PCR. The repertoire consists of roughly 280,000 clones, with around four fifths occurring once and the leading ten covering about 5%. The sequencing sample was made of peripheral blood. The receptors were sampled from a man in his fifties or sixties who had recovered from COVID-19. The CDR3 runs from the conserved cysteine through the conserved F or W. A D gene is named only where the DNA matches it firmly. The size entry is marked missing in some rows and otherwise reads once, few, many or a size class.

clone size	D gene	V gene	J gene	CDR3 protein	CDR3 DNA
few	NA	TRBV7-9	TRBJ1-1	CASSLQEDTEAFF	TGTGCCAGCAGCTTACAGGAAGACACTGAAGCTTTCTTT
NA	TRBD1	TRBV6-5	TRBJ2-7	CASTERGPSYEQYF	TGTGCCAGCACCGAAAGGGGGCCCTCCTACGAGCAGTACTTC
NA	NA	TRBV5-1	TRBJ2-3	CASSPRVTDTQYF	TGCGCCAGCAGCCCCAGGGTAACAGATACGCAGTATTTT
NA	TRBD1	TRBV7-3	TRBJ2-1	CASSLLPDRDFMNEQFF	TGTGCCAGCAGCTTACTCCCGGACAGGGACTTTATGAATGAGCAGTTCTTC
few	TRBD1	TRBV2	TRBJ1-5	CASSAETGVNQPQHF	TGTGCCAGCAGTGCTGAGACAGGGGTTAATCAGCCCCAGCATTTT
NA	NA	TRBV7-3	TRBJ2-3	CASSLTRRGLTDTQYF	TGTGCCAGCAGCTTAACGCGACGGGGGTTAACAGATACGCAGTATTTT
NA	TRBD1	TRBV7-9	TRBJ1-4	CASSEPGQGDREKLFF	TGTGCCAGCAGCGAACCCGGACAGGGCGATAGAGAAAAACTGTTTTTT
NA	NA	TRBV6-5	TRBJ1-1	CASSSRVGGTEAFF	TGTGCCAGCAGTTCCCGAGTGGGAGGCACTGAAGCTTTCTTT
NA	NA	TRBV2	TRBJ1-2	CASSVGQPNYGYTF	TGTGCCAGCAGTGTGGGGCAGCCTAACTATGGCTACACCTTC
NA	TRBD2	TRBV27	TRBJ2-3	CASSKAGLLITDTQYF	TGTGCCAGCAGTAAAGCGGGACTCCTTATCACAGATACGCAGTATTTT
NA	TRBD2	TRBV5-1	TRBJ2-7	CASSTTSGASYEQYF	TGCGCCAGCAGCACCACTAGCGGGGCTTCCTACGAGCAGTACTTC
few	TRBD1	TRBV24-1	TRBJ2-2	CATSAPGGIGELFF	TGTGCCACCAGTGCTCCAGGGGGCATCGGGGAGCTGTTTTTT
NA	NA	TRBV3-1/TRBV3-2	TRBJ1-1	CASRLQGGGTEAFF	TGTGCCAGCAGGCTACAGGGAGGGGGCACTGAAGCTTTCTTT
once	TRBD2	TRBV29-1	TRBJ2-5	CSSSGLAGETQYF	TGCAGCAGCTCGGGACTAGCAGGAGAGACCCAGTACTTC
NA	NA	TRBV5-1	TRBJ1-2	CASSPDRSYGYTF	TGCGCCAGCAGCCCGGACAGAAGCTATGGCTACACCTTC
NA	TRBD1	TRBV24-1	TRBJ2-1	CATSRDRAHNEQFF	TGTGCCACCAGTAGGGACAGGGCGCACAATGAGCAGTTCTTC
NA	NA	TRBV5-1	TRBJ2-3	CASSFGAAPQGDTQYF	TGCGCCAGCAGCTTTGGTGCGGCGCCCCAAGGAGATACGCAGTATTTT
once	NA	TRBV29-1	TRBJ2-7	CSVHIQGGYEQYF	TGCAGCGTACACATCCAGGGGGGCTACGAGCAGTACTTC
NA	NA	TRBV6-2/TRBV6-3	TRBJ2-2	CASSYSITSSGELFF	TGTGCCAGCAGTTACTCGATCACTAGTTCCGGGGAGCTGTTTTTT
NA	TRBD1	TRBV29-1	TRBJ2-1	CSVEAPGQVHEQFF	TGCAGCGTTGAAGCCCCGGGACAGGTCCATGAGCAGTTCTTC
NA	TRBD2	TRBV7-9	TRBJ2-6	CASSLGGLAGVGANVLTF	TGTGCCAGCAGCTTAGGGGGACTAGCGGGAGTCGGGGCCAACGTCCTGACTTTC
once	NA	TRBV10-1	TRBJ2-7	CASSVEQKPSYEQYF	TGCGCCAGCAGTGTGGAGCAAAAACCCTCCTACGAGCAGTACTTC
NA	NA	TRBV5-4	TRBJ1-1	CASSLGQDTEAFF	TGTGCCAGCAGCTTGGGACAGGACACTGAAGCTTTCTTT